These T cell receptor beta chains were read from a single sample in a study of T cell responses to AZD1222 COVID-19 vaccine. Clones were sequenced by immunoSEQ multiplex PCR, and TCRdb holds only the in-frame ones, with some missing. The top ten clones hold around 15% of a sample with around 120,000 clones, about nine tenths of them seen once. Source: peripheral blood, taken on day 0 of AZD1222 vaccination. These receptors were taken from an adult in good health. CDR3s include the opening cysteine and the closing phenylalanine or tryptophan. The order of the fields is V gene, D gene, clone size, J gene, CDR3 DNA, CDR3 protein. A D gene is named only where the DNA matches it firmly. Clone size is not always given. Where it is, it says once, few, many or a class for expanded clones.

v_gene: TRBV28; d_gene: .; abundance: .; j_gene: TRBJ1-2; CDR3nt: TGTGCCAGCAGCCTTACGACAGGAATTTATGGCTACACCTTC; CDR3aa: CASSLTTGIYGYTF
v_gene: TRBV28; d_gene: TRBD1; abundance: .; j_gene: TRBJ1-5; CDR3nt: TGTGCCAGCAGTTTATTTTACAGGGGAGGCAATCAGCCCCAGCATTTT; CDR3aa: CASSLFYRGGNQPQHF
v_gene: TRBV18; d_gene: TRBD2; abundance: .; j_gene: TRBJ2-7; CDR3nt: TGTGCCAGCTCACCGGGGACTACCGGCTCCTACGAGCAGTACTTC; CDR3aa: CASSPGTTGSYEQYF
v_gene: TRBV5-4; d_gene: TRBD2; abundance: once; j_gene: TRBJ2-5; CDR3nt: TGTGCCAGCAGCTCCGGGACTAGCGGAAACCAAGAGACCCAGTACTTC; CDR3aa: CASSSGTSGNQETQYF
v_gene: TRBV5-5; d_gene: .; abundance: .; j_gene: TRBJ2-2; CDR3nt: TGTGCCAGCAGCTTCGACGGGGACACCGGGGAGCTGTTTTTT; CDR3aa: CASSFDGDTGELFF
v_gene: TRBV3-1/TRBV3-2; d_gene: .; abundance: .; j_gene: TRBJ1-2; CDR3nt: TGTGCCAGCAGCCACCGCGGCGGGGATGGCTACACCTTC; CDR3aa: CASSHRGGDGYTF
v_gene: TRBV6-5; d_gene: .; abundance: once; j_gene: TRBJ1-1; CDR3nt: TGTGCCAGCAGCCTCACCACGGGACAATCCAAAGCTTTCTTT; CDR3aa: CASSLTTGQSKAFF
v_gene: TRBV12-3/TRBV12-4; d_gene: .; abundance: .; j_gene: TRBJ1-2; CDR3nt: TGTGCCAGCAAGGGGGTTTGGATTAGTGGCTACACCTTC; CDR3aa: CASKGVWISGYTF
v_gene: TRBV28; d_gene: TRBD2; abundance: .; j_gene: TRBJ2-7; CDR3nt: TGTGCCAGCAGTCCCAGCGGGGGTAGGCAGTACTTC; CDR3aa: CASSPSGGRQYF
v_gene: TRBV24-1; d_gene: TRBD1; abundance: .; j_gene: TRBJ2-5; CDR3nt: TGTGCCACCAGTGATTTCGGAGCAGGGGGAAGCTTGGGAGAGACCCAGTACTTC; CDR3aa: CATSDFGAGGSLGETQYF
v_gene: TRBV5-6; d_gene: .; abundance: .; j_gene: TRBJ2-2; CDR3nt: TGTGCCAGCAGCTTGGTTCAGAACACCGGGGAGCTGTTTTTT; CDR3aa: CASSLVQNTGELFF
v_gene: TRBV21-1; d_gene: .; abundance: .; j_gene: TRBJ1-2; CDR3nt: TGTGCCAGCAGCAAAGTTGTACAGGGTGACTATGGCTACACCTTC; CDR3aa: CASSKVVQGDYGYTF
v_gene: TRBV30; d_gene: TRBD2; abundance: once; j_gene: TRBJ2-3; CDR3nt: TGTGCCTGGAGGGGACTAGCGGGAATGGCAGATACGCAGTATTTT; CDR3aa: CAWRGLAGMADTQYF
v_gene: TRBV16; d_gene: .; abundance: .; j_gene: TRBJ1-5; CDR3nt: TGTGCCAGCAGCCAATCGGGCAGCCCTAATCAGCCCCAGCATTTT; CDR3aa: CASSQSGSPNQPQHF
v_gene: TRBV5-1; d_gene: .; abundance: .; j_gene: TRBJ2-3; CDR3nt: TGCGCCAGCAGCCGGGGAGAGTTCCCGGAGGGCACAGATACGCAGTATTTT; CDR3aa: CASSRGEFPEGTDTQYF
v_gene: TRBV7-2; d_gene: .; abundance: once; j_gene: TRBJ1-1; CDR3nt: TGTGCCAGCAGCTTATTGGACAGCATGAACACTGAAGCTTTCTTT; CDR3aa: CASSLLDSMNTEAFF
v_gene: TRBV10-3; d_gene: .; abundance: few; j_gene: TRBJ1-2; CDR3nt: TGTGCCATCAGTGAGTCGGAGGAGAGGAAAGCTTTCTATGGCTACACCTTC; CDR3aa: CAISESEERKAFYGYTF
v_gene: TRBV6-1; d_gene: .; abundance: .; j_gene: TRBJ1-5; CDR3nt: TGTGCCAGCAGTGTTATTGAGGGGGTACGCAATCAGCCCCAGCATTTT; CDR3aa: CASSVIEGVRNQPQHF
v_gene: TRBV6-5; d_gene: TRBD2; abundance: .; j_gene: TRBJ2-1; CDR3nt: TGTGCCAGCATCCCTGCGGGGGGGCTCAATGAGCAGTTCTTC; CDR3aa: CASIPAGGLNEQFF
v_gene: TRBV6-2/TRBV6-3; d_gene: TRBD2; abundance: .; j_gene: TRBJ2-1; CDR3nt: TGTGCCAGCAGCGACGGGACTAGCGGGGGTCATGAGCAGTTCTTC; CDR3aa: CASSDGTSGGHEQFF
v_gene: TRBV19; d_gene: TRBD1; abundance: once; j_gene: TRBJ1-4; CDR3nt: TGTGCCAGTATTCAACAGGGGCAAGATGAAAAACTGTTTTTT; CDR3aa: CASIQQGQDEKLFF
v_gene: TRBV5-4; d_gene: TRBD1; abundance: .; j_gene: TRBJ2-7; CDR3nt: TGTGCCAGCAGCTCGGCCTCCGGGACAGGGGGCAACGAGCAGTACTTC; CDR3aa: CASSSASGTGGNEQYF
v_gene: TRBV3-1/TRBV3-2; d_gene: .; abundance: .; j_gene: TRBJ1-2; CDR3nt: TGTGCCAGCAGCCCTAAGACAGGCGGCGGGTATGGCTACACCTTC; CDR3aa: CASSPKTGGGYGYTF
v_gene: TRBV6-1; d_gene: TRBD1; abundance: .; j_gene: TRBJ1-1; CDR3nt: TGTGCCAGCAGTGAGGACAGGGGGCTTACTGAAGCTTTCTTT; CDR3aa: CASSEDRGLTEAFF
v_gene: TRBV5-6; d_gene: .; abundance: few; j_gene: TRBJ1-4; CDR3nt: TGTGCCAGCAGCTTGGAGACGCGGGGAAAACTGTTTTTT; CDR3aa: CASSLETRGKLFF
v_gene: TRBV7-8; d_gene: TRBD2; abundance: .; j_gene: TRBJ2-1; CDR3nt: TGTGCCAGCAGCCCCTTGGGGGGGGTCCGGAAGAGCTCCTACAATGAGCAGTTCTTC; CDR3aa: CASSPLGGVRKSSYNEQFF
v_gene: TRBV30; d_gene: TRBD1; abundance: .; j_gene: TRBJ1-2; CDR3nt: TGTGCCTGGAGTTCGGGGGACAGGGACAGCTATGGCTACACCTTC; CDR3aa: CAWSSGDRDSYGYTF
v_gene: TRBV28; d_gene: TRBD2; abundance: .; j_gene: TRBJ2-7; CDR3nt: TGTGCCAGCAGTCTAGCGGGGGCCTTGGGTTACGAGCAGTACTTC; CDR3aa: CASSLAGALGYEQYF
v_gene: TRBV4-2; d_gene: TRBD2; abundance: once; j_gene: TRBJ2-6; CDR3nt: TGTGCCAGCAGCCAAGCGCTAGCGGGGGTCTCTGGGGCCAACGTCCTGACTTTC; CDR3aa: CASSQALAGVSGANVLTF
v_gene: TRBV5-1; d_gene: TRBD1; abundance: .; j_gene: TRBJ2-2; CDR3nt: TGCGCCAGCAGCTTGGGGGGACAGAGCCAACAGACCGGGGAGCTGTTTTTT; CDR3aa: CASSLGGQSQQTGELFF
v_gene: TRBV6-6; d_gene: TRBD1; abundance: .; j_gene: TRBJ2-2; CDR3nt: TGTGCCAGCAGCCGAGACAGGGTTCGAACCGGGGAGCTGTTTTTT; CDR3aa: CASSRDRVRTGELFF